This T cell receptor beta chain was captured in a study of cytomegalovirus exposure and HLA in healthy donors. Study context: Later, an analysis reported that the approximately 120 validation repertoires had used the same platform as the roughly 720 first-cohort repertoires. Study findings and constraints: In vitro data verified a few CMV-associated chains as specific for CMV antigens. The classifier reportedly diagnosed cytomegalovirus status with high sensitivity and specificity.

Profiled with immunoSEQ multiplex PCR; TCRdb holds only in-frame clones, not every one. The table has fewer than 350,000 clones, around nine tenths seen once. Points on this clone: Its specificity is not known.

The receptor was derived from a woman in her late teens or twenties in good health and CMV-seronegative. Sequenced sample: PBMCs.

The CDR3 sequence is CASNSEGPAKNTGELFF. In DNA, the CDR3 is TGTGCCAGCAACTCGGAGGGGCCAGCAAAGAACACCGGGGAGCTGTTTTTT. The rearrangement joins TRBV5-4 to TRBJ2-2; TRBD2 might be the D (6 bases). Between the trimmed V and J ends, which lost 6 bases and 1 base, there was a span of 19 bases. The CDR3 has 17 amino acids. Germline values: CDR1 SGHNT, CDR2 YYREEE (reference sequence).